The entry below describes one TCR beta chain. The antigen is undetermined. The sample comes from a study of beta chain features in type 1 diabetes. Study-level background: Investigators examined 107,917,701 sorted cells across all samples.

Study-wide points: Moderately but significantly shorter TCRB CDR3s were found in Type 1 diabetes patients in all four CD4+ subsets. Any HLA-type effect on TCRB rearrangement remained unresolved here.

Sequencing targeted expressed TCRB transcripts, as all isolated RNA had been reverse transcribed. Using immunoSEQ multiplex PCR, the repertoire was profiled, and TCRdb retains in-frame clones only, with some absent. The sample lists 300,000 to 450,000 clones; roughly a fifth were seen once. Germline V lookup: CDR1 LGHNT, CDR2 FRNRAP. CDR3 length: 12 amino acids. The V end was cut by 1 base, the J end by 9 bases, with 7 bases between. The receptor was isolated from a woman younger than 35 in good health. The rearrangement joins TRBV12-5 to TRBJ2-1, with unresolved D. Sequences were obtained from naive CD4+ T cells from blood. In nucleotides, the CDR3 is TGTGCTAGTGGTTTGGCTAGTACTGAGCAGTTCTTC. It specifies CASGLASTEQFF.